Sequencing of this T cell receptor beta chain was carried out in a study of blood T cell repertoires in COVID-19. In the original processing: Counts of nucleated cells, estimated from reference gene primer amplification, were obtained. The method was immunoSEQ multiplex PCR; TCRdb's version includes in-frame clones alone and lacks a portion of them. That table gives V, J and clone size, and the DNA gave D and trimming. The table lists 150,000 or so clones, more than 75% of them singletons. The sequence derives from a human donor with acute or convalescent COVID-19. The donor label of this sample is uncertain. Specimen: peripheral blood.

The CDR3 nucleotides read TGTGCCAGCAGCGAACAGGGGCGCGGTCAGCCCCAGCATTTT. It codes for CASSEQGRGQPQHF. V usage is TRBV7-9 and J usage is TRBJ1-5; 7 bases fit TRBD1. Losses at the gene ends were 5 bases for V and 6 bases for J; bases not matched to a gene: 7. The CDR3 is 14 residues long. Germline CDR1 and CDR2: SEHNR and FQNEAQ (reference sequence). The variable domain in full, completed from reference TRBV7-9 and TRBJ1-5, reads DTGVSQNPRHKITKRGQNVTFRCDPISEHNRLYWYRQTLGQGPEFLTYFQNEAQLEKSRLLSDRFSAERPKGSFSTLEIQRTEQGDSAMYLCASSEQGRGQPQHFGDGTRLSIL.